These 18 T cell receptor beta chains were sequenced from one sample in a study of tumor-infiltrating lymphocytes in primary liver carcinoma. DNA and RNA were both co-extracted from approximately 20-30 mg of bulk tissue that had not been sorted. From about 530 ng total RNA, TCR beta cDNA was generated with a primer in the constant region. Library construction for TCR beta comprised three nested multiplex PCR rounds performed with slightly modified ARM-PCR. Use of TRBV1-TRBV30 forward primers with a C-beta reverse primer characterized the first two PCR rounds, which lasted roughly 9 cycles each. Each CDR3 protein is one row after TCRdb ran MiXCR on the multiplex PCR reads. The table lists about 35,000 distinct CDR3 sequences, 70% to 85% of them singletons. Material: liver tumor tissue from sampling region 4. Subset defined: tumor region T4, right-lateral pole. These TCRs come from a man aged 40-49 years with primary liver carcinoma and hepatitis B virus infection.

About this clonotype: A much larger clone sits a single nucleotide away, making a read error possible. V usage is TRBV28 and J usage is TRBJ1-4, with 8 bases aligning to TRBD1. Germline CDR1 MDHEN, CDR2 SYDVKM. The length of the CDR3 is 14 residues. The CDR3 region is CANSFGQGREKLFF. CDR3 sequence (DNA): TGTGCCAACAGTTTCGGACAGGGACGGGAAAAACTGTTTTTT.

Concerning this clonotype: The CDR3 does not end in the conserved phenylalanine or tryptophan, so this is likely a read error. It is unclear where the CDR3 begins or ends on the DNA, so no DNA is shown, and the CDR3 is as TCRdb lists it. The CDR3 region is CVSSLGSGSGGYNEQSS. The chain is built from TRBV5-4 and TRBJ2-1; the D call in the table, TRBD1, was not verified against the DNA. The CDR3 region is 17 residues in length, termini included. Germline CDR1 and CDR2: SGHNT and YYREEE (reference sequence).

Comments on this clonotype: This may arise from a read error, as a much more abundant clone is one base away. The chain has TRBV19 and TRBJ2-3, with D perhaps matching TRBD1 or TRBD2 (5 bases each). The CDR3 loop spans 14 amino acids. The V end was cut by 5 bases, the J end by 6 bases, with 15 bases between. Germline CDR1 LNHDA, CDR2 SQIVND (reference sequence). Here the CDR3 DNA reads TGTGCCAGTAGTTACGGGACCAAGACCGATACGCAGTATTTT. Translation: CASSYGTKTDTQYF.

There are many counts of this clonotype. The chain combines TRBV19 with TRBJ2-7; D perhaps matches TRBD1 (5 bases). Trimming removed 3 bases from V and 3 bases from J, with 15 bases in between. The CDR3 has 15 residues. Germline CDR1 and CDR2: LNHDA and SQIVND (reference sequence). The DNA of the CDR3 is TGTGCCAGTAGTATTACAGGTCCTGGGAACTACGAGCAGTACTTC. It translates to CASSITGPGNYEQYF.

The chain couples TRBV6-5 to TRBJ2-7; TRBD1 matches at 8 bases. Germline CDR1 reads MNHEY; CDR2 reads SVGAGI. The CDR3 has 13 amino acids. After removal of 9 bases from V and 13 bases from J, the junction contained 17 bases not matched to a gene. CDR3 protein: CARRGTGEYVQYF. The CDR3 DNA follows: TGTGCCAGAAGGGGGACAGGCGAGTACGTGCAATACTTC.

To note about this clonotype: Compared with germline, one end of the junction differs, possibly owing to a read error. This chain links TRBV6-5 with TRBJ2-6; the D gene is possibly TRBD1 (5 bases). The V gene's germline CDR1 is MNHEY and CDR2 SVGAGI. The CDR3 spans 16 residues. In DNA form, the CDR3 reads TGTGCCAGCAGATACTCCACAGGCTCTGGGGCCAACATCCTGACTTTC. It yields the protein CASRYSTGSGANILTF.

Comment on this clonotype: This is likely a read error, given that the CDR3 carries no conserved phenylalanine or tryptophan at its end. The chain joins TRBV5-1 to TRBJ2-1; perhaps TRBD2 as D (7 bases). Germline V gene sequence: CDR1 SGHRS, CDR2 YFSETQ. The length of the CDR3 is 16 residues. The CDR3 DNA sequence: TGTGCCAGCAGCTTGACCCTAGGGGGGGGCCACAATGAGCAGTTCCTC. The encoded protein is CASSLTLGGGHNEQFL.

V usage is TRBV14 and J usage is TRBJ1-1, with 9 bases identical to TRBD1. Germline V gene data show CDR1 as SGHDN and CDR2 as FVKESK. This CDR3 contains 13 residues. This chain's CDR3 is CVNSQGQGIEAFF. As DNA, the CDR3 is TGTGTCAACAGCCAAGGACAGGGGATAGAAGCTTTCTTT.

This chain joins TRBV11-2 and TRBJ2-7, with 8 bases identical to TRBD2. The CDR3 has 15 amino acids. The V and J ends lost 2 bases and 6 bases, in that order; junction bases with no gene match: 9. CDR1 is SGHAT and CDR2 is FQNNGV in the germline V gene. CDR3 in amino acids: CASSLTPGGASEQYF. The CDR3 DNA reads TGTGCCAGCAGCTTAACCCCGGGGGGGGCTAGCGAGCAGTACTTC.

Remarks on this clonotype: This is likely a read error, given that the CDR3 carries no conserved phenylalanine or tryptophan at its end. The DNA is omitted, as the CDR3 cannot be located on it reliably, and the CDR3 follows TCRdb's listing. The chain recombines TRBV5-8 with TRBJ2-1; the DNA was not compared with TRBD2, the D call given in the table. CDR1 SGHTS and CDR2 YDEGEE come from the germline V gene. The CDR3 has 15 residues if both end residues are counted. CDR3 residues: CASSPSVMGGYELFL.

On this clonotype: Germline and junction disagree at one end, which may indicate a read error. The gene calls are TRBV11-1 and TRBJ2-2, with a tentative D call TRBD1 (6 bases). The CDR3 loop spans 13 amino acids. Germline CDR1 and CDR2: SGHAT and FQDESV (reference sequence). The CDR3 sequence: CDISFWDTGELFF. The DNA for the CDR3 is TGTGACATCAGCTTTTGGGACACCGGGGAACTGTTTTTT. Using reference TRBV11-1 and TRBJ2-2 for the parts outside the CDR3, the full variable domain is EAEVAQSPRYKITEKSQAVAFWCDPISGHATLYWYRQILGQGPELLVQFQDESVVDDSQLPKDRFSAERLKGVDSTLKIQPAELGDSAMYLCDISFWDTGELFFGEGSRLTVL.

This clonotype has at least ten counts. The chain carries TRBV19 and TRBJ2-1; D remains ambiguous. V was cut by 2 bases and J by 14 bases, with 16 bases left in between. This CDR3 is 13 amino acids long. The germline CDR1 and CDR2 sequences are LNHDA and SQIVND (reference sequence). The CDR3 reads CASSIRAYAPEFF. In nucleotides, the CDR3 is TGTGCCAGTAGTATAAGAGCGTACGCCCCGGAGTTCTTC.

This rearrangement joins TRBV30 to TRBJ2-6, with a tentative D call TRBD2 (5 bases). Per germline, CDR1 GTSNPN and CDR2 SVGIG (reference sequence). Between the trimmed V and J ends, which lost 8 bases and 6 bases, there was a span of 17 bases. The CDR3 has 14 amino acids. CDR3 bases: TGTGCCCGGGATTCGAGGGCCGAGGCCAACGTCCTGACTTTC. It codes for CARDSRAEANVLTF.

This chain joins TRBV11-2 and TRBJ2-7; D not resolved. Trimming stripped 8 bases from V and 6 bases from J, with 20 bases between. The germline V gene encodes CDR1 SGHAT and CDR2 FQNNGV. The CDR3 runs 14 residues. The CDR3 coding sequence is TGTGCCAGCCGTTTAACGGACGCTGCCTGCGAGCAGTACTTC. Encoded protein: CASRLTDAACEQYF.

About this clonotype itself: A read error may account for a junction end that differs from germline. V is TRBV7-9 and J is TRBJ2-7; D is perhaps TRBD1 or TRBD2 (5 bases each). Germline V lookup: CDR1 SEHNR, CDR2 FQNEAQ (reference sequence). The length of the CDR3 is 14 residues. CDR3 nucleotide sequence: TGTGCCAACAGCTTTGGGGGTAGCTTCTACGAGCAGTACTTC. It yields the protein CANSFGGSFYEQYF.

This clonotype was picked up one time. Here the CDR3 DNA reads TGTGTCAGTAGCTCCGGACGGGATGGAGGAGAAAAACTGTTTTTT. It specifies CVSSSGRDGGEKLFF. The chain has TRBV7-9 and TRBJ1-4, with D unclear. Germline loops: CDR1 SEHNR, CDR2 FQNEAQ (reference sequence). This CDR3 contains 15 residues.

This clonotype was found a few times. Compared with germline, one end of the junction differs, possibly owing to a read error. V and J are TRBV11-1 and TRBJ2-7; D remains ambiguous. The CDR3 length is 15 residues. Looked up from germline, CDR1 is SGHAT and CDR2 is FQDESV (reference sequence). CDR3 sequence reads: CASSLTGSGEYEEYF. The CDR3, as DNA: TGTGCCAGCAGCTTAACGGGTTCTGGAGAATACGAGGAGTACTTC.

This clonotype was observed many times. The genes are TRBV9 and TRBJ1-3, with D hard to call. Germline loops: CDR1 SGDLS, CDR2 YYNGEE. The CDR3 has 13 residues. The germline V and J ends were trimmed by 2 bases and 4 bases, with 7 bases remaining between them. The CDR3 DNA reads as TGTGCCAGCAGCGTGGTCGGGGGAAACACCATATATTTT. Translating gives CASSVVGGNTIYF.